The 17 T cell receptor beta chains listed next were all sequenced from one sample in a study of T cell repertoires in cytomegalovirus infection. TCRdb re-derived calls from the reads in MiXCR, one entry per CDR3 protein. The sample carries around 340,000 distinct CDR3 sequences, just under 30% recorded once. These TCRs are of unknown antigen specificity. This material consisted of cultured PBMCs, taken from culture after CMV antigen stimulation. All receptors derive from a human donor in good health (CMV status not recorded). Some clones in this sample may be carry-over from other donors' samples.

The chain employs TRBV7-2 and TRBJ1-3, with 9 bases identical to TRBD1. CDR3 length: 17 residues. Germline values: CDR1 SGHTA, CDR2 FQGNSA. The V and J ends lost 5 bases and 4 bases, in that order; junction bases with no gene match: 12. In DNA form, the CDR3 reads TGTGCCAGCAGCCCACCCAGGACAGGGGAGGGAGGAAACACCATATATTTT. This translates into CASSPPRTGEGGNTIYF.

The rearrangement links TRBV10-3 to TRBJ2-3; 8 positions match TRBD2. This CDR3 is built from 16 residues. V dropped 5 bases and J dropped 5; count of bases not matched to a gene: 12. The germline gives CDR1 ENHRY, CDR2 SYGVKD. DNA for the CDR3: TGTGCCATCAGTCCGAGCGGGGGACCCACTAGAGATACGCAGTATTTT. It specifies CAISPSGGPTRDTQYF.

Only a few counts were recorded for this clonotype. This CDR3 is CASSPRGRGYNSPLHF. The CDR3 nucleotides read TGTGCCAGCAGCCCCCGGGGCAGGGGATATAATTCACCCCTCCACTTT. This chain connects TRBV7-9 to TRBJ1-6; D might be TRBD1 (6 bases). Trimming pared 5 bases from V and 4 bases from J, leaving 15 bases between. CDR3 length equals 16 residues. The germline V gene encodes CDR1 SEHNR and CDR2 FQNEAQ (reference sequence). The whole variable domain, remainder taken from reference TRBV7-9 and TRBJ1-6, is DTGVSQNPRHKITKRGQNVTFRCDPISEHNRLYWYRQTLGQGPEFLTYFQNEAQLEKSRLLSDRFSAERPKGSFSTLEIQRTEQGDSAMYLCASSPRGRGYNSPLHFGNGTRLTVT.

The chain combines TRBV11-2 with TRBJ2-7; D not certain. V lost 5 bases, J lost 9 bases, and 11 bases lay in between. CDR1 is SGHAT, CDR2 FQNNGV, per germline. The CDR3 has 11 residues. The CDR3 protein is CASSTGPMQYF. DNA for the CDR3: TGTGCCAGCAGCACGGGCCCTATGCAGTACTTC.

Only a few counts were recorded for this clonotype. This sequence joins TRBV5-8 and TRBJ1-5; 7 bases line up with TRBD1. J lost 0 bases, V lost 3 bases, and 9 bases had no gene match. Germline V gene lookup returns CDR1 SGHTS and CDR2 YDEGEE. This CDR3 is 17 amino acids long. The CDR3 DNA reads TGTGCCAGCAGCTCGGGACAGATTTCAAATAGCAATCAGCCCCAGCATTTT. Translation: CASSSGQISNSNQPQHF.

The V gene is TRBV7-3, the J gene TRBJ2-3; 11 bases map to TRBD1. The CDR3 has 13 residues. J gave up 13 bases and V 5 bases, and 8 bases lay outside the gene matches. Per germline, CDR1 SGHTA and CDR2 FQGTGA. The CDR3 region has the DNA TGTGCCAGCAGCCCTCAGGTGGGACAGGGGGAGTATTTT. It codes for CASSPQVGQGEYF.

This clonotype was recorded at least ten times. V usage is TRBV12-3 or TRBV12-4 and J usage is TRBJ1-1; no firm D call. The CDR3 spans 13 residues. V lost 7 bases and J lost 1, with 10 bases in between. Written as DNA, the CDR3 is TGTGCCAGCACCCCGTGGGCGAACACTGAAGCTTTCTTT. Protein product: CASTPWANTEAFF.

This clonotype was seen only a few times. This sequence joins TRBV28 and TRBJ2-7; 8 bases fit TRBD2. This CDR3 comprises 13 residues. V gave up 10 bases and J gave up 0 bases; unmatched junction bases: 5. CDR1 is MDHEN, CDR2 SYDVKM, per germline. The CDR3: CATRAGASYEQYF. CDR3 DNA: TGTGCCACCCGAGCGGGAGCCTCCTACGAGCAGTACTTC.

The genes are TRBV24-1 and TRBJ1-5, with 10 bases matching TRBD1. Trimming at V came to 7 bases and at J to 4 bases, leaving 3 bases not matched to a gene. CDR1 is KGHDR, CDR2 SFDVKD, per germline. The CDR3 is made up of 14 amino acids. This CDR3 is CATRDRGNNQPQHF. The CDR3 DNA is TGTGCCACCAGGGACAGGGGGAATAATCAGCCCCAGCATTTT.

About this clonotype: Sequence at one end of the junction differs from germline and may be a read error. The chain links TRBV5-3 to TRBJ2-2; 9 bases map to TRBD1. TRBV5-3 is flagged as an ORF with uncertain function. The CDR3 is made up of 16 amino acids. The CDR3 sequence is CASSFPGQGSAGELFF. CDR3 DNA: TGTGCCAGCAGCTTCCCGGGACAGGGATCGGCCGGGGAGCTGTTTTTT.

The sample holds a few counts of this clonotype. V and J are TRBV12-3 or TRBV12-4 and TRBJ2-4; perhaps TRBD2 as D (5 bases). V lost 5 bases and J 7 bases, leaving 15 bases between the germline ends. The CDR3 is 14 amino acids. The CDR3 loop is CASSRRTSGNIQYF. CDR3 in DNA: TGTGCCAGCAGTCGACGGACTTCCGGGAACATTCAGTACTTC.

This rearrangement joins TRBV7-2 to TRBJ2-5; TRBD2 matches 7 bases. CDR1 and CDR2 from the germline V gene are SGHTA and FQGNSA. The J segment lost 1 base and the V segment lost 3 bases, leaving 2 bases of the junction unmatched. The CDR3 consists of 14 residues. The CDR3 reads CASSFSSGQETQYF. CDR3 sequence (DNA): TGTGCCAGCAGCTTCTCTAGCGGCCAAGAGACCCAGTACTTC.

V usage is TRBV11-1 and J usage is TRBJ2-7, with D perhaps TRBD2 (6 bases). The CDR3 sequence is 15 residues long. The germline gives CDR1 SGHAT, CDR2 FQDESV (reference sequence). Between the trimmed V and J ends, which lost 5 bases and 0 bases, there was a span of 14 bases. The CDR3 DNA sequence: TGTGCCAGCAGCATCTCTGTAGCGGCCTCCTACGAGCAGTACTTC. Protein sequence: CASSISVAASYEQYF.

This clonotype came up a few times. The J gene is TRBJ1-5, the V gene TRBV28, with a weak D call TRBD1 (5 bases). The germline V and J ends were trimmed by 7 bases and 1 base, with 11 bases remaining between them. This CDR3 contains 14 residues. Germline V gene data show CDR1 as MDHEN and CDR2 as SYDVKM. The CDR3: CASIMGGSNQPQHF. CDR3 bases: TGTGCCAGCATTATGGGGGGGAGCAATCAGCCCCAGCATTTT.

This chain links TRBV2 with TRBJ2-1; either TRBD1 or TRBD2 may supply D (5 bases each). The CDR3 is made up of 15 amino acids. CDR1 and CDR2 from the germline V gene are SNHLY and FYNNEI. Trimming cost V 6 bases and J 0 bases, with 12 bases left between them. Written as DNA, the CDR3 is TGTGCCAGCAGGGGGGATAGCTCCTCCTACAATGAGCAGTTCTTC. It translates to CASRGDSSSYNEQFF.

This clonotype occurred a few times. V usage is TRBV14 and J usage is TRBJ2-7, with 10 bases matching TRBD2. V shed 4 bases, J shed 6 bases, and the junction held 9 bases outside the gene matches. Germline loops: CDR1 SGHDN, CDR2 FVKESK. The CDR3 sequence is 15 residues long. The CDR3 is CASSRFPSGSGEQYF. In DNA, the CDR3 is TGTGCCAGCAGCCGGTTCCCTAGCGGGAGTGGCGAGCAGTACTTC.

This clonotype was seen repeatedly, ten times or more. In DNA, the CDR3 is TGTGCCAGCAGCTTAGCGGTAAGCTCCTACAATGAGCAGTTCTTC. The encoded protein is CASSLAVSSYNEQFF. The genes are TRBV7-3 and TRBJ2-1; D is undetermined. With 2 bases removed from V and 0 bases from J, the gap between germline ends came to 8 bases. Germline CDR1 is SGHTA and CDR2 is FQGTGA. CDR3 size: 15 residues.